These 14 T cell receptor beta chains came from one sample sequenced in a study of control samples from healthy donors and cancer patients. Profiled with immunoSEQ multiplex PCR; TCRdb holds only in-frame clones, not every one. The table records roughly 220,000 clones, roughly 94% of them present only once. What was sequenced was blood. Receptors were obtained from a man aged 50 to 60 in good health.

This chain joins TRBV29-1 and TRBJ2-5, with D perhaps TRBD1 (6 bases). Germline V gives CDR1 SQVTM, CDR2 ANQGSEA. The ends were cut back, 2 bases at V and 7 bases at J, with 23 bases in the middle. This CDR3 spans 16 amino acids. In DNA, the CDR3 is TGCAGCGTTGAAAAAACAGGGACCCCACGGTTGGGGACCCAGTACTTC. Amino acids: CSVEKTGTPRLGTQYF.

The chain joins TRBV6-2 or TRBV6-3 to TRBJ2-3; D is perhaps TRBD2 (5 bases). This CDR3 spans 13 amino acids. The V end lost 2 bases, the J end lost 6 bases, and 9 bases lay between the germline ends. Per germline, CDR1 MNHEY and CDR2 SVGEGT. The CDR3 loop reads CASSYEGWDTQYF. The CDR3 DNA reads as TGTGCCAGCAGTTACGAGGGATGGGATACGCAGTATTTT.

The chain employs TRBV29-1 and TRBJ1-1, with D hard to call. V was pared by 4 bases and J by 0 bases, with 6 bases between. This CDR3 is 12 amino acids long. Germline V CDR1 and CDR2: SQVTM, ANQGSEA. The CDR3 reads CSVGAMNTEAFF. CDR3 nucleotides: TGCAGCGTTGGAGCTATGAACACTGAAGCTTTCTTT.

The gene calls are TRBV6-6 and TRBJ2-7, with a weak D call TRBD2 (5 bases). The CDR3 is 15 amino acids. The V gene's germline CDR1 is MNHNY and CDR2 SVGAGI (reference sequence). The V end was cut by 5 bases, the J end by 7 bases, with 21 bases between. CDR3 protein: CASSSSAGPTGEQYF. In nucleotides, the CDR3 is TGTGCCAGCAGTAGCAGTGCGGGTCCAACGGGGGAGCAGTACTTC.

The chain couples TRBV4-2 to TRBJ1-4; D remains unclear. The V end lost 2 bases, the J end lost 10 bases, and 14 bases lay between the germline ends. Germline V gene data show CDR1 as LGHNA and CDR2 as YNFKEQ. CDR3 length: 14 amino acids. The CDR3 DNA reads TGTGCCAGCAGCCAATCGACAAGAGGAGGAAAACTGTTTTTT. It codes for CASSQSTRGGKLFF.

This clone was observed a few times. CDR3 in DNA: TGCAGTGCTAGTAGGGGGGGCGGGGATTCACCCCTCCACTTT. Protein: CSASRGGGDSPLHF. V usage is TRBV20-1 and J usage is TRBJ1-6; D possibly corresponds to TRBD1 (6 bases). Germline V gene lookup returns CDR1 DFQATT and CDR2 SNEGSKA (reference sequence). This CDR3 spans 14 amino acids. V was cut by 3 bases and J by 8 bases, with 14 bases left in between.

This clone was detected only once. CDR3 DNA: TGTGCCAGCAGTGTAGCTAGCTCCTACGAGCAGTACGTC. This codes for CASSVASSYEQYV. The chain recombines TRBV6-1 with TRBJ2-7; D remains unclear. V was trimmed by 4 bases and J by 0 bases, leaving 7 bases between them. CDR1 and CDR2 (germline): MNHNS, SASEGT. The CDR3 spans 13 residues.

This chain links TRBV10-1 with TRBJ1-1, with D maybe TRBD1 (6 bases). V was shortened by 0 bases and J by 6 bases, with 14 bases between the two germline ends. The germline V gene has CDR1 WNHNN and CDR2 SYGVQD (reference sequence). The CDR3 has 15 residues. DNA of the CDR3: TGCGCCAGCAGTGAGTCTCGGGGGGCAAGCCCTGAAGCTTTCTTT. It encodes CASSESRGASPEAFF.

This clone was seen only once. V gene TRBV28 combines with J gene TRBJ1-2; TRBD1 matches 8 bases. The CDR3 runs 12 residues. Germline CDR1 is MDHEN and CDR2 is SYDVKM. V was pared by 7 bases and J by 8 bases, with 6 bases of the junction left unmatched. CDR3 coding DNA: TGTGCCAGCAAGCAGGGGGCGCGGGGCTACACCTTC. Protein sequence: CASKQGARGYTF.

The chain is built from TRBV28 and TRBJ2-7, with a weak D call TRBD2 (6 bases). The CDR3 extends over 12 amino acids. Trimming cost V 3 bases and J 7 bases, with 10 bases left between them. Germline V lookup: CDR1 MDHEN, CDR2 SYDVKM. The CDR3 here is CASSFWGREQYF. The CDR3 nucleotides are TGTGCCAGCAGTTTTTGGGGGAGGGAGCAGTACTTC.

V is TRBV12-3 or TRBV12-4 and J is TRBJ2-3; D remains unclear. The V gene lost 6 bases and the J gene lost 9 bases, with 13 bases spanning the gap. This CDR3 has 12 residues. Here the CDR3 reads CASSPASETQYF. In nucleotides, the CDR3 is TGTGCCAGCAGCCCTGCCTCTGAAACGCAGTATTTT.

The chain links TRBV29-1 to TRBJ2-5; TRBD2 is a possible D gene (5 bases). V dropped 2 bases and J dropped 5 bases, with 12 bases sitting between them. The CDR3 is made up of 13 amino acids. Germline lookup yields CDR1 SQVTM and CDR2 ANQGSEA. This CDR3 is CSVEITRRETQYF. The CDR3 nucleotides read TGCAGCGTTGAAATTACTAGGCGGGAGACCCAGTACTTC.

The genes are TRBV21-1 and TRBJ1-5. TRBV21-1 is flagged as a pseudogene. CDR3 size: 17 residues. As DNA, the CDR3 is TGTGCCAGCAGCACCCGGCCCGAGGGCGGTCGCAATCAGCCCCAGCATTTT. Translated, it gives CASSTRPEGGRNQPQHF.

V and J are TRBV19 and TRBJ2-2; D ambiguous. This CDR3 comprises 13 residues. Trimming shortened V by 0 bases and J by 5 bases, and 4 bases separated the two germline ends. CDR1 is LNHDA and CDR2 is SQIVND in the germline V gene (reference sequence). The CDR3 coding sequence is TGTGCCAGTAGTATAGATCTAACCGGGGAGCTGTTTTTT. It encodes CASSIDLTGELFF.